This T cell receptor beta chain derives from a study of tumour-infiltrating T cells in Burkitt lymphoma. Study background: Survival, overall and progression-free, tracked with productive clonality.

TCRdb's table, derived via immunoSEQ multiplex PCR, lists solely in-frame clones and lacks some. This table holds more than 12,000 clones, roughly 80% found once. Trimming removed 7 bases at V and 3 bases at J, with 4 bases between. Germline loops: CDR1 SNHLY, CDR2 FYNNEI. The CDR3 is 10 residues long. The sequencing sample was made of tumor tissue. The TCR sequence derives from a human donor with diffuse large B-cell lymphoma. The chain combines TRBV2 with TRBJ2-7; D remains ambiguous. The CDR3 here is CASTHYEQYF. CDR3 nucleotide sequence: TGTGCCAGCACCCACTACGAGCAGTACTTC. Full variable domain (rest looked up from reference TRBV2 and TRBJ2-7): EPEVTQTPSHQVTQMGQEVILRCVPISNHLYFYWYRQILGQKVEFLVSFYNNEISEKSEIFDDQFSVERPDGSNFTLKIRSTKLEDSAMYFCASTHYEQYFGPGTRLTVT.